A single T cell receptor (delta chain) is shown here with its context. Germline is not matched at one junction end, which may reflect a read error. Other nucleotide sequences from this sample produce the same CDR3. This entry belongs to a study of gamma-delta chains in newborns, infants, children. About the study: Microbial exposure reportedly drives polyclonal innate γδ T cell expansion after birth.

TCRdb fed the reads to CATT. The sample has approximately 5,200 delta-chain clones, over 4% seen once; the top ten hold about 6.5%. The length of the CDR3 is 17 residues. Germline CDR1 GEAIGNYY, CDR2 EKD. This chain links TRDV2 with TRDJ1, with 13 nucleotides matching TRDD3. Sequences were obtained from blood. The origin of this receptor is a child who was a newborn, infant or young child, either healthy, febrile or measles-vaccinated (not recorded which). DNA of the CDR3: TGTGCCTGTGACCGATTACTGGGGGATACGCGGACCGATAAGCTCATCTTT. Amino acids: CACDRLLGDTRTDKLIF.